What follows are 22 T cell receptor beta chains derived from one specimen sequenced in a study of blood T cell repertoires in COVID-19. Clones were sequenced by immunoSEQ multiplex PCR, and TCRdb holds only the in-frame ones, with some missing. The table lists approximately 120,000 clones, around 85% of them singletons. Sequencing was carried out using peripheral blood. Every receptor here comes from a human donor in a cohort sampled during active COVID-19.

This chain links TRBV6-1 with TRBJ1-2; D is unresolved. Per the germline V gene, CDR1 is MNHNS and CDR2 is SASEGT. The CDR3 covers 16 residues. V shed 1 base and J shed 2 bases, with 14 bases lying between them. The CDR3 protein is CASSEGAATVNYGYTF. The CDR3 DNA is TGTGCCAGCAGTGAAGGGGCTGCGACCGTGAACTATGGCTACACCTTC.

The V call is TRBV5-6, the J call TRBJ2-2, with 9 bases matching TRBD2. Germline loops: CDR1 SGHDT, CDR2 YYEEEE. This CDR3 has 16 amino acids. Trimming at V came to 4 bases and at J to 7 bases, leaving 11 bases not matched to a gene. CDR3 protein: CASSLISGRLIGELFF. The CDR3 bases are TGTGCCAGCAGCCTAATAAGCGGGAGGTTAATCGGGGAGCTGTTTTTT.

This rearrangement joins TRBV6-5 to TRBJ1-1; D gene uncertain. The CDR3 loop spans 15 amino acids. Germline CDR1 reads MNHEY; CDR2 reads SVGAGI. V was shortened by 0 bases and J by 1 base, with 9 bases between the two germline ends. The chain's CDR3 is CASSYSWYTNTEAFF. CDR3 bases: TGTGCCAGCAGTTACTCATGGTACACGAACACTGAAGCTTTCTTT.

This clone was observed once. V is TRBV9 and J is TRBJ1-2, with 9 bases identical to TRBD1. Germline V gene lookup returns CDR1 SGDLS and CDR2 YYNGEE. The trim removed 5 bases at V and 8 bases at J, leaving 7 bases unmatched. This CDR3 spans 13 amino acids. The CDR3 loop is CASSGYRGHGYTF. DNA for the CDR3: TGTGCCAGCAGTGGATACAGGGGGCACGGCTACACCTTC.

The chain uses TRBV6-1 and TRBJ1-1; D uncertain. The CDR3 extends over 16 amino acids. Between the trimmed V and J ends, which lost 1 base and 4 bases, there was a span of 16 bases. The V gene's germline CDR1 is MNHNS and CDR2 SASEGT. The CDR3 DNA follows: TGTGCCAGCAGTGAAGAAGCCCGGCCAGGTGGCACTGAAGCTTTCTTT. The encoded protein is CASSEEARPGGTEAFF.

The J gene is TRBJ2-7, the V gene TRBV6-6; D remains ambiguous. Germline CDR1 MNHNY, CDR2 SVGAGI (reference sequence). Between the trimmed V and J ends, which lost 6 bases and 2 bases, there was a span of 11 bases. CDR3 length equals 13 residues. The CDR3 region is CASRELPTYEQYV. The CDR3 DNA follows: TGTGCCAGCAGAGAACTCCCGACCTACGAGCAGTACGTC.

The DNA of the CDR3 is TGTGCCAGCCGGGAGGGGTATGGGGACACCGGGGAGCTGTTTTTT. Amino acids: CASREGYGDTGELFF. This chain links TRBV3-1 (or the pseudogene TRBV3-2) with TRBJ2-2, with 8 bases aligning to TRBD2. The CDR3 contains 15 residues. V gave up 8 bases and J gave up 3 bases; unmatched junction bases: 8. From germline, CDR1 is LGHDT and CDR2 YNNKEL (reference sequence).

The chain couples TRBV10-3 to TRBJ2-5; D is undetermined. V was trimmed by 0 bases and J by 3 bases, leaving 5 bases between them. The CDR3 runs 13 residues. Germline V lookup: CDR1 ENHRY, CDR2 SYGVKD. The CDR3 nucleotides read TGTGCCATCAGTGAGTCGGCAGAAGAGACCCAGTACTTC. Amino acid sequence: CAISESAEETQYF.

This clone was counted between two and nine times. This chain connects TRBV2 to TRBJ2-7; D uncertain. V lost 1 base to trimming and J lost 4 bases, with 8 bases between them. The CDR3 consists of 13 residues. Germline-derived CDR1 and CDR2 are SNHLY and FYNNEI. CDR3 sequence: CASSEGRWYEQYF. The CDR3 coding sequence is TGTGCCAGCAGTGAAGGCAGATGGTACGAGCAGTACTTC.

The chain has TRBV4-3 and TRBJ1-2; 8 bases are shared with TRBD1. CDR1 is LGHNA and CDR2 is YSLEER in the germline V gene. The trim removed 0 bases at V and 6 bases at J, leaving 6 bases unmatched. The CDR3 totals 15 residues. For the CDR3, the DNA is TGCGCCAGCAGCCAAGATAGGACAGGGTTCGATGGCTACACCTTC. The encoded protein is CASSQDRTGFDGYTF.

V is TRBV19 and J is TRBJ1-3; possible D gene TRBD1, 6 bases. This CDR3 has 14 residues. Per the germline V gene, CDR1 is LNHDA and CDR2 is SQIVND (reference sequence). The germline V and J ends were trimmed by 6 bases and 0 bases, with 9 bases remaining between them. The DNA of the CDR3 is TGTGCCAGTAGCGGGGGGCTCTCTGGAAACACCATATATTTT. It specifies CASSGGLSGNTIYF.

The CDR3 DNA reads TGCGCCAGCAGCCAACAAGAAGGGGATGGCTACACCTTC. Its translation is CASSQQEGDGYTF. J is TRBJ1-2 and V is TRBV4-3; D is perhaps TRBD1 (5 bases). The V gene lost 2 bases and the J gene lost 6 bases, with 10 bases spanning the gap. Germline CDR1 and CDR2: LGHNA and YSLEER. The CDR3 totals 13 residues.

This rearrangement joins TRBV12-3 or TRBV12-4 to TRBJ1-4; 8 nucleotides agree with TRBD1. The CDR3 runs to 12 residues. V shed 4 bases and J 11 bases; nucleotides not matched to a gene: 3. Here the CDR3 reads CASSSDRDKLFF. DNA of the CDR3: TGTGCCAGCAGTTCGGACAGGGACAAACTGTTTTTT.

V gene TRBV11-3 combines with J gene TRBJ1-1; TRBD1 agrees at 8 bases. From germline, CDR1 is SGHNT and CDR2 YENEEA. V dropped 6 bases and J dropped 6; count of bases not matched to a gene: 15. The CDR3 is 16 residues long. The CDR3 region has the DNA TGTGCCAGCAGTTCCGGACAGGGAAGAGTACGGGCTGAAGCTTTCTTT. Amino acids: CASSSGQGRVRAEAFF.

This chain joins TRBV6-2 or TRBV6-3 and TRBJ2-2; a weak D match, TRBD2 (6 bases). The V gene's germline CDR1 is MNHEY and CDR2 SVGEGT. Trimming removed 5 bases from V and 5 bases from J, with 18 bases in between. CDR3 length equals 16 residues. The CDR3 sequence is CASSRPGTENTGELFF. CDR3 sequence (DNA): TGTGCCAGCAGTCGCCCCGGGACTGAGAATACCGGGGAGCTGTTTTTT.

This chain connects TRBV5-1 to TRBJ1-1; TRBD1 aligns across 8 bases. Germline CDR1 is SGHRS and CDR2 is YFSETQ. V gave up 4 bases and J gave up 0 bases; unmatched junction bases: 5. The CDR3 consists of 15 residues. The CDR3 loop reads CASSGGTGLNTEAFF. The CDR3 bases are TGCGCCAGCAGCGGAGGGACAGGTTTGAACACTGAAGCTTTCTTT.

A single count supports this clone. The chain couples TRBV29-1 to TRBJ2-5; D possibly corresponds to TRBD2 (5 bases). From germline, CDR1 is SQVTM and CDR2 ANQGSEA. The CDR3 consists of 13 residues. V was trimmed by 7 bases and J by 1 base, leaving 13 bases between them. In DNA form, the CDR3 reads TGCAGCGCCGGACCGGGGTCCCAAGAGACCCAGTACTTC. The encoded protein is CSAGPGSQETQYF.

The genes are TRBV25-1 and TRBJ2-5; 7 positions agree with TRBD2. With 8 bases clipped from V and 5 bases from J, the junction kept 8 bases outside the gene matches. This CDR3 has 13 residues. Germline CDR1 reads MGHDK; CDR2 reads SYGVNS. CDR3 nucleotides: TGTGCCAGCGCAAGCGGGACTGGGGAGACCCAGTACTTC. As protein: CASASGTGETQYF. Combining the CDR3 with reference TRBV25-1 and TRBJ2-5 gives the whole variable domain EADIYQTPRYLVIGTGKKITLECSQTMGHDKMYWYQQDPGMELHLIHYSYGVNSTEKGDLSSESTVSRIRTEHFPLTLESARPSHTSQYLCASASGTGETQYFGPGTRLLVL.

V is TRBV5-1 and J is TRBJ2-3; TRBD2 matches at 13 bases. Unmatched junction bases numbered 10, after V lost 5 bases and J lost 4 bases. Per germline, CDR1 SGHRS and CDR2 YFSETQ. The CDR3 totals 17 residues. The CDR3 reads CASSPAPTSGRADTQYF. The CDR3 bases are TGCGCCAGCAGTCCTGCGCCAACTAGCGGGAGGGCAGATACGCAGTATTTT.

J is TRBJ2-7 and V is TRBV5-4, with 11 bases identical to TRBD1. The CDR3 totals 14 residues. V lost 4 bases, J lost 5 bases, and 5 bases stayed unmatched. Germline loops: CDR1 SGHNT, CDR2 YYREEE (reference sequence). This chain's CDR3 is CASSPDRGRDEQYF. The CDR3 DNA reads as TGTGCCAGCAGCCCGGACAGGGGGCGCGACGAGCAGTACTTC.

This rearrangement joins TRBV27 to TRBJ1-1, with 7 bases lining up with TRBD1. The CDR3 is 15 residues long. V shed 7 bases and J 8 bases; nucleotides not matched to a gene: 16. Looked up from germline, CDR1 is MNHEY and CDR2 is SMNVEV (reference sequence). The CDR3 region is CASMNLGGPPTEAFF. The CDR3 DNA is TGTGCCAGCATGAATCTAGGGGGCCCCCCAACCGAAGCTTTCTTT.

The chain is built from TRBV28 and TRBJ2-1; 10 nucleotides align to TRBD2. The length of the CDR3 is 16 residues. The germline CDR1 and CDR2 sequences are MDHEN and SYDVKM. V was pared by 5 bases and J by 0 bases, with 4 bases of the junction left unmatched. The CDR3 loop reads CASSPASGGSYNEQFF. As DNA, the CDR3 is TGTGCCAGCAGTCCCGCTAGCGGGGGCTCCTACAATGAGCAGTTCTTC.